This T cell receptor beta chain is from a study of cytomegalovirus exposure and HLA in healthy donors. The primer mix had 60 Vbeta and 13 Jbeta primers. Using immunoSEQ multiplex PCR, the repertoire was profiled, and TCRdb retains in-frame clones only, with some absent. In the table there are 150,000 to 200,000 clones, 60% to 80% of which are singletons. This CDR3 region has 16 residues. Germline CDR1 LNHDA, CDR2 SQIVND (reference sequence). The germline V and J ends were trimmed by 4 bases and 1 base, with 13 bases remaining between them. The receptor's source is a man aged 40-50 years in good health and CMV-seropositive. The chain has TRBV19 and TRBJ2-2; D possibly corresponds to TRBD2 (6 bases). The sequenced sample consisted of PBMCs. The CDR3, as DNA: TGTGCCAGTAGTACTGGGAGGACAAAGAACACCGGGGAGCTGTTTTTT. Protein product: CASSTGRTKNTGELFF.